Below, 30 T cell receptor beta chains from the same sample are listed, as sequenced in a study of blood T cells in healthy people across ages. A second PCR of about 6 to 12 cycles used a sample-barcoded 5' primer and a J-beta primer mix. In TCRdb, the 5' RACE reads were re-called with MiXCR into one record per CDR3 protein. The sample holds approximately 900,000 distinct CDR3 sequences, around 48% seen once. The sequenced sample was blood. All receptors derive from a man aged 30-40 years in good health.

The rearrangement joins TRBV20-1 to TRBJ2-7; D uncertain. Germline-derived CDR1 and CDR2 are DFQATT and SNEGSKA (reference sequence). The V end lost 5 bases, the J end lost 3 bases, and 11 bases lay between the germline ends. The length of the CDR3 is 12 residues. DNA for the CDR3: TGCAGTGCTTCGAAAGGGATCTACGAGCAGTACTTC. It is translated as CSASKGIYEQYF.

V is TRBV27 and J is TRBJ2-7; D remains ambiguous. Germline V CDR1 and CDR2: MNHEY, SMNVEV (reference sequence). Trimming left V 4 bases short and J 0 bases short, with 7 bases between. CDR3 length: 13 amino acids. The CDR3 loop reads CASSSLFSYEQYF. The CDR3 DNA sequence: TGTGCCAGCAGTTCCCTTTTCTCCTACGAGCAGTACTTC.

The CDR3 DNA sequence: TGCGCCAGCAGCTTGAGTGGGGGAGACATTCAGTACTTC. It is translated as CASSLSGGDIQYF. This chain joins TRBV5-1 and TRBJ2-4, with D perhaps TRBD1 or TRBD2 (5 bases each). Between the trimmed V and J ends, which lost 1 base and 8 bases, there was a span of 10 bases. The CDR3 loop spans 13 amino acids. CDR1 and CDR2 (germline): SGHRS, YFSETQ. The complete variable domain, with remaining parts taken from reference TRBV5-1 and TRBJ2-4, reads KAGVTQTPRYLIKTRGQQVTLSCSPISGHRSVSWYQQTPGQGLQFLFEYFSETQRNKGNFPGRFSGRQFSNSRSEMNVSTLELGDSALYLCASSLSGGDIQYFGAGTRLSVL.

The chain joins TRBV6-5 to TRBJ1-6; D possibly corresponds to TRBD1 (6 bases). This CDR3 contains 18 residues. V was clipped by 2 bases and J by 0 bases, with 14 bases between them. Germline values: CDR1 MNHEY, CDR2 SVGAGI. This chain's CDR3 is CASSYATTGPSYNSPLHF. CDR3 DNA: TGTGCCAGCAGTTACGCCACTACAGGGCCCTCCTATAATTCACCCCTCCACTTT.

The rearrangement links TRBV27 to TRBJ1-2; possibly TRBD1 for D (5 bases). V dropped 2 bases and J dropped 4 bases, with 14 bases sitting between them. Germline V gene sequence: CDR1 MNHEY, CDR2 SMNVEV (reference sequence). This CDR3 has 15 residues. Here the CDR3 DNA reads TGTGCCAGCAGTTTAGGAGGGGAGGGTGGCTATGGCTACACCTTC. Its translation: CASSLGGEGGYGYTF.

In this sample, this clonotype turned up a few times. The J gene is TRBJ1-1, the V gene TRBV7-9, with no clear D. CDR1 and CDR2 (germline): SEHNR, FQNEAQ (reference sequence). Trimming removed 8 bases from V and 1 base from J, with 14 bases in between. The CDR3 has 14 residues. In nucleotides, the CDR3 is TGTGCCAGCCAACCTATCCTGGGGAACACTGAAGCTTTCTTT. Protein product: CASQPILGNTEAFF.

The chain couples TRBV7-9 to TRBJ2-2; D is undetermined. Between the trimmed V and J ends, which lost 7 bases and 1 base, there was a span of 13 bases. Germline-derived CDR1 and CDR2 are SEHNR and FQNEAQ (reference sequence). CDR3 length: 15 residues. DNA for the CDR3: TGTGCCAGCACGTCAAGGTCCCTGAACACCGGGGAGCTGTTTTTT. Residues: CASTSRSLNTGELFF.

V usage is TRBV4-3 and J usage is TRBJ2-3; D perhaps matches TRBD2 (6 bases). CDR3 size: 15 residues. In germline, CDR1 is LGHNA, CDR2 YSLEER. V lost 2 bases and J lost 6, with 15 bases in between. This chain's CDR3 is CASSQNGGPVDTQYF. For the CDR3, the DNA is TGCGCCAGCAGCCAAAACGGGGGACCAGTCGATACGCAGTATTTT.

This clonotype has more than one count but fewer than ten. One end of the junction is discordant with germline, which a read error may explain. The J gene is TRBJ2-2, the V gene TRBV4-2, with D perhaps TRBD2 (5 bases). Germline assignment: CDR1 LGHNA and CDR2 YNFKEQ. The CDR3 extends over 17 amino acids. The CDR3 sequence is CASSQDSDGVLTGELFF. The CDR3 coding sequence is TGTGCCAGCAGTCAAGATAGTGACGGGGTCTTAACCGGGGAGCTGTTTTTT.

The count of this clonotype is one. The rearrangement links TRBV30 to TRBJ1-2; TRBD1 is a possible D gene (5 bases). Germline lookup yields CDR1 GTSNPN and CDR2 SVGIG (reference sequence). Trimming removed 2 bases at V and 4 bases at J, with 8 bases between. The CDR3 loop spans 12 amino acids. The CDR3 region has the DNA TGTGCCTGGAGTCGGGGACTCTATGGCTACACCTTC. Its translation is CAWSRGLYGYTF.

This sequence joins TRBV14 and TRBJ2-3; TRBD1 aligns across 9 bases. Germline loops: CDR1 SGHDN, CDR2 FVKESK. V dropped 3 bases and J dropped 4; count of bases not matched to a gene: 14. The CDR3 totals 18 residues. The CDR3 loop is CASSHQGGDRASPDTQYF. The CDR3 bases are TGTGCCAGCAGCCACCAAGGGGGGGACAGGGCGAGCCCAGATACGCAGTATTTT.

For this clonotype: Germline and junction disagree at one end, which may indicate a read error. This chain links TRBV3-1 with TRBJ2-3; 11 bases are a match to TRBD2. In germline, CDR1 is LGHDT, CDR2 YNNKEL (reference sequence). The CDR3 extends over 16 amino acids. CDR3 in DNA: TGTGCCAGTAGCCAAGGACTAGCGGGCGTTCAAGATACGCAGTATTTT. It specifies CASSQGLAGVQDTQYF.

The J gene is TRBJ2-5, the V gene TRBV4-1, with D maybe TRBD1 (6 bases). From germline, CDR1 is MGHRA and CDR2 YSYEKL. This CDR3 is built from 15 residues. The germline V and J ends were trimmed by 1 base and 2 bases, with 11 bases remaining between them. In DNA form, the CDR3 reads TGCGCCAGCAGCCAAGGACAGGCTTTTCAAGAGACCCAGTACTTC. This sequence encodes CASSQGQAFQETQYF.

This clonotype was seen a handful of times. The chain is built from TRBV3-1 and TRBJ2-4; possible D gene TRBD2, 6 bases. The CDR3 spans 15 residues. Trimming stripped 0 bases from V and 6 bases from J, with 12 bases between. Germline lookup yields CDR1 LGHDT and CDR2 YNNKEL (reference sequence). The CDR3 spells CASSQELGEANIQYF. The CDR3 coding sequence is TGTGCCAGCAGCCAAGAACTTGGGGAGGCAAACATTCAGTACTTC.

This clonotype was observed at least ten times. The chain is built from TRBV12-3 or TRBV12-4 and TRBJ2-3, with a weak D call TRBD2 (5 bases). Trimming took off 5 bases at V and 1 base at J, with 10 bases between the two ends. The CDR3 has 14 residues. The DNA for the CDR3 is TGTGCCAGCAGTGGACTGGGAGGCACAGATACGCAGTATTTT. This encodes CASSGLGGTDTQYF.

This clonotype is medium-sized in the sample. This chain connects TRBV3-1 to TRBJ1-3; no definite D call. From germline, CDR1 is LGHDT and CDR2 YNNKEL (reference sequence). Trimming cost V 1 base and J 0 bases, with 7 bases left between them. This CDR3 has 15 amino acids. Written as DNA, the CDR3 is TGTGCCAGCAGCCAAGCGTACAGCTCTGGAAACACCATATATTTT. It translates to CASSQAYSSGNTIYF.

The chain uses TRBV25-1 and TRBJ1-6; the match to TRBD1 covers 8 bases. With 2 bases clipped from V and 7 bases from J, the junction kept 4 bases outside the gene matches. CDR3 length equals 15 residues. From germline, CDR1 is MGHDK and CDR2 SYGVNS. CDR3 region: CASSEDRGTNSPLHF. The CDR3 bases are TGTGCCAGCAGTGAAGACAGGGGTACGAATTCACCCCTCCACTTT.

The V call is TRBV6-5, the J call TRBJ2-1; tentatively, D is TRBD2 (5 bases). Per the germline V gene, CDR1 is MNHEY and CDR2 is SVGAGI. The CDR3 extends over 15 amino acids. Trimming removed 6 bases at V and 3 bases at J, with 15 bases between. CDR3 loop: CASRHGPSGYNEQFF. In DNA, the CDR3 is TGTGCCAGCAGACACGGGCCGAGCGGCTACAATGAGCAGTTCTTC.

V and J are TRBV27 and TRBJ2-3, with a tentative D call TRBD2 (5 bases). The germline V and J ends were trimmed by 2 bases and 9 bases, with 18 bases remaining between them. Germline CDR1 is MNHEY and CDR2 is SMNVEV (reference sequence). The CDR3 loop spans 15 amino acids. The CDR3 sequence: CASSLMSSRARTQYF. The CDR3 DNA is TGTGCCAGCAGTTTAATGAGCTCGAGGGCAAGAACGCAGTATTTT.

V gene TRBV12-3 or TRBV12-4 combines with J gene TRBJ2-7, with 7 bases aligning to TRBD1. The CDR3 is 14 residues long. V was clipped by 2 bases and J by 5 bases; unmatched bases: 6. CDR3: CASSLSSGGHEQYF. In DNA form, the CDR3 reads TGTGCCAGCAGTTTAAGTTCAGGGGGTCACGAGCAGTACTTC.

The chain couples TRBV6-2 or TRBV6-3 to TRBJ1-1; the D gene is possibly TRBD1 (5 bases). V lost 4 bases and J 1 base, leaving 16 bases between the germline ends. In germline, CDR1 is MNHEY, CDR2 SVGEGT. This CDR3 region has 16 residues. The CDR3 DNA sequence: TGTGCCAGCAGTTCAGGCACCCAGGGATGGAACACTGAAGCTTTCTTT. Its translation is CASSSGTQGWNTEAFF.

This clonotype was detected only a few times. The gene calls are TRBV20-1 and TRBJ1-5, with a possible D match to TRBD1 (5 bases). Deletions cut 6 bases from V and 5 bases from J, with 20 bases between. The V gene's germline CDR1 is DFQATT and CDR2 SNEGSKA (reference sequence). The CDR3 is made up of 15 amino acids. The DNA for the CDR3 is TGCAGTGCCCCCTCCGCGGGGCTTCTCTATCAGCCCCAGCATTTT. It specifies CSAPSAGLLYQPQHF.

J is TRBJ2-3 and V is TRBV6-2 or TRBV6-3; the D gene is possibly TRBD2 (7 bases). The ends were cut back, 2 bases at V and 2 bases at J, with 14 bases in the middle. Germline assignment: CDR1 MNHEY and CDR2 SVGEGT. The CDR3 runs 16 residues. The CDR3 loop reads CASSYEAGADTDTQYF. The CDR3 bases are TGTGCCAGCAGTTACGAGGCGGGGGCCGACACAGATACGCAGTATTTT.

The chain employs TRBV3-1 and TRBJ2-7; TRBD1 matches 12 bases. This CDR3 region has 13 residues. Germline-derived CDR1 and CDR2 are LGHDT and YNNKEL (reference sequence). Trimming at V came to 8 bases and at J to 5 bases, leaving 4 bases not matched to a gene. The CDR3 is CASERDRGHEQYF. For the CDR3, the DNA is TGTGCCAGCGAAAGGGACAGGGGGCACGAGCAGTACTTC.

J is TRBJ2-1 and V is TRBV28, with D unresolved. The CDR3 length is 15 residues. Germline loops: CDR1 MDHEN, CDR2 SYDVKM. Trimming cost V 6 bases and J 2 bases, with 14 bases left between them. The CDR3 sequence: CASRKSSGPYNEQFF. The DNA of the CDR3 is TGTGCCAGCAGAAAATCTAGTGGACCCTACAATGAGCAGTTCTTC.

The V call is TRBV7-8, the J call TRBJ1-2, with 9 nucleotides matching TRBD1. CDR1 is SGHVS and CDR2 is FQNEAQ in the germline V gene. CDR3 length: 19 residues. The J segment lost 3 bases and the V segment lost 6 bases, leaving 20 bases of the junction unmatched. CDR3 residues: CASRASRVQGAKGDYGYTF. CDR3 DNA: TGTGCCAGCAGAGCTTCACGAGTACAGGGGGCTAAAGGCGACTATGGCTACACCTTC.

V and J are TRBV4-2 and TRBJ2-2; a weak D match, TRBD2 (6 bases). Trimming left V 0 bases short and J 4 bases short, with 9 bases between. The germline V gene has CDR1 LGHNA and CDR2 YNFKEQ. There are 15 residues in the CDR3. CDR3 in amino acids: CASSQDEGGTGELFF. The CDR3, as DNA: TGTGCCAGCAGCCAAGACGAGGGAGGCACCGGGGAGCTGTTTTTT.

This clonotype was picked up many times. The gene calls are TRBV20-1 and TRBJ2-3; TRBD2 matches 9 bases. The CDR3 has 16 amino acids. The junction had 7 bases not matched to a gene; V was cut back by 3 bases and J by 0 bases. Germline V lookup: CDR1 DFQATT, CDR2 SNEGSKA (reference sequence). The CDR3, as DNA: TGCAGTGCTAGTTGGAGCGGGGGGCCTAGCACAGATACGCAGTATTTT. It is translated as CSASWSGGPSTDTQYF.

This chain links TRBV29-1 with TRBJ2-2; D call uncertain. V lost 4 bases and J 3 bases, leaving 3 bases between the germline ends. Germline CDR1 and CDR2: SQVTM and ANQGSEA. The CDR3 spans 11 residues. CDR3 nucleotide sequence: TGCAGCGTTGGAGACACCGGGGAGCTGTTTTTT. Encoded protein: CSVGDTGELFF.

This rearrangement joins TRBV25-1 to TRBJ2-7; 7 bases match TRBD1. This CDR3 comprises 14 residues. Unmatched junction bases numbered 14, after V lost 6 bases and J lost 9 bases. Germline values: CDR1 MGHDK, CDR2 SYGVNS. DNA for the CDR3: TGTGCCAGCAGCTTACCGGGCAGGGGGTCGGGGCAGTACTTC. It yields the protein CASSLPGRGSGQYF.